The T cell receptor (beta chain) described here comes from a study of blood T cell repertoires in COVID-19. Background on the study: Material from acute and convalescent COVID-19 was sourced from the United States, Italy and Spain. T cells, B-cell-depleted T cells, or PBMCs supplied cDNA or gDNA.

In the authors' workflow: Estimates of nucleated cell counts were drawn from the amplification of reference gene primers. Clones were read by immunoSEQ multiplex PCR, and TCRdb kept only the in-frame ones, dropping some. The DNA gave D and trimming, while V, J and clone size come from that table. The table has some 250,000 clones, around 90% seen once. Input material: peripheral blood. The sequence derives from a man aged 60-69 years who had recovered from COVID-19.

The CDR3 DNA follows: TGTGCTAGTGGTTTAGGAGGGATTAATGAAAAACTGTTTTTT. This encodes CASGLGGINEKLFF. The rearrangement joins TRBV12-5 to TRBJ1-4, with D uncertain. The CDR3 extends over 14 amino acids. Trimming shortened V by 3 bases and J by 4 bases, and 9 bases separated the two germline ends. Germline lookup yields CDR1 LGHNT and CDR2 FRNRAP.